This entry lists 18 T cell receptor beta chains sequenced from one sample in a study of radiotherapy plus CTLA-4 blockade in lung cancer. Measured with immunoSEQ multiplex PCR; TCRdb has only the in-frame clones, and not every one. The sample records 50,000 to 60,000 clones, over 75% being singletons. The sequenced sample was peripheral blood, obtained from a patient treated with radiotherapy plus ipilimumab. These receptors were taken from a human donor with non-small cell lung cancer who had a complete response to radiotherapy plus ipilimumab.

This clone was detected a few times. The chain has TRBV19 and TRBJ1-3, with D possibly being TRBD1 (5 bases). Germline V gene sequence: CDR1 LNHDA, CDR2 SQIVND (reference sequence). Trimming cost V 3 bases and J 0 bases, with 15 bases left between them. There are 17 residues in the CDR3. CDR3 sequence (DNA): TGTGCCAGTAGTATCGGGCCAGGACAAACCTCTGGAAACACCATATATTTT. It encodes CASSIGPGQTSGNTIYF.

The V gene is TRBV4-1, the J gene TRBJ1-2; D might be TRBD1 (5 bases). Trimming cost V 4 bases and J 4 bases, with 16 bases left between them. In germline, CDR1 is MGHRA, CDR2 YSYEKL. This CDR3 region has 15 residues. The CDR3 loop reads CASSLIFPDSYGYTF. CDR3 coding DNA: TGCGCCAGCAGCCTAATCTTCCCCGACAGCTATGGCTACACCTTC.

This sequence joins TRBV28 and TRBJ2-7; the D is unclear. CDR3 size: 14 residues. The V gene's germline CDR1 is MDHEN and CDR2 SYDVKM. Trimming cost V 1 base and J 7 bases, with 14 bases left between them. In nucleotides, the CDR3 is TGTGCCAGCAGTTTATCCACAAGGCTACGGGAGCAGTACGTC. Its translation: CASSLSTRLREQYV.

This sequence joins TRBV9 and TRBJ1-2; D uncertain. V was clipped by 3 bases and J by 3 bases, with 15 bases between them. The CDR3 is 15 residues long. Germline lookup yields CDR1 SGDLS and CDR2 YYNGEE. Here the CDR3 reads CASSGTRVGDYGYTF. CDR3 nucleotides: TGTGCCAGCAGCGGAACACGGGTAGGAGACTATGGCTACACCTTC. The entire variable domain, with the rest obtained from reference TRBV9 and TRBJ1-2, is as follows: DSGVTQTPKHLITATGQRVTLRCSPRSGDLSVYWYQQSLDQGLQFLIQYYNGEERAKGNILERFSAQQFPDLHSELNLSSLELGDSALYFCASSGTRVGDYGYTFGSGTRLTVV.

V and J are TRBV19 and TRBJ2-1; D gene ambiguous. Germline V gene lookup returns CDR1 LNHDA and CDR2 SQIVND (reference sequence). The V and J ends lost 4 bases and 9 bases respectively, with 10 bases between them. CDR3 size: 12 residues. CDR3 loop: CASSTPPFEQFF. The CDR3 DNA is TGTGCCAGTAGTACCCCCCCATTTGAGCAGTTCTTC. Variable domain in full (rest from reference TRBV19 and TRBJ2-1): DGGITQSPKYLFRKEGQNVTLSCEQNLNHDAMYWYRQDPGQGLRLIYYSQIVNDFQKGDIAEGYSVSREKKESFPLTVTSAQKNPTAFYLCASSTPPFEQFFGPGTRLTVL.

V is TRBV19 and J is TRBJ1-1; D is possibly TRBD1 (6 bases). CDR3 length equals 16 residues. V dropped 5 bases and J dropped 4 bases, with 20 bases sitting between them. Germline V gene data show CDR1 as LNHDA and CDR2 as SQIVND (reference sequence). The CDR3 DNA follows: TGTGCCAGTAGTGCCCCGGGACAAGATATAGTCACTGAAGCTTTCTTT. Encoded protein: CASSAPGQDIVTEAFF.

The chain carries TRBV5-6 and TRBJ1-1; TRBD1 agrees at 7 bases. Germline-derived CDR1 and CDR2 are SGHDT and YYEEEE. This CDR3 has 16 residues. J was trimmed by 3 bases and V by 3 bases; bases with no gene match: 11. The CDR3 bases are TGTGCCAGCAGCTCGAGTCAGGGGACAGCATACACTGAAGCTTTCTTT. It yields the protein CASSSSQGTAYTEAFF.

V usage is TRBV5-1 and J usage is TRBJ2-5; D perhaps matches TRBD1 (6 bases). Germline V lookup: CDR1 SGHRS, CDR2 YFSETQ. V was clipped by 1 base and J by 5 bases, with 12 bases between them. CDR3 size: 14 residues. As DNA, the CDR3 is TGCGCCAGCAGCTTGACAGGGCCCAGGGAGACCCAGTACTTC. It yields the protein CASSLTGPRETQYF.

The chain carries TRBV15 and TRBJ1-6; 10 nucleotides align to TRBD1. V lost 2 bases and J lost 10; bases outside the gene matches: 8. The CDR3 loop spans 16 amino acids. Germline CDR1 and CDR2: LNHNV and YYDKDF (reference sequence). DNA of the CDR3: TGTGCCACCAGCAGAAACCCGGGACAGGGGAACTCACCCCTCCACTTT. It specifies CATSRNPGQGNSPLHF.

The chain is built from TRBV10-3 and TRBJ2-2; D uncertain. Deletions cut 0 bases from V and 10 bases from J, with 12 bases between. Germline V lookup: CDR1 ENHRY, CDR2 SYGVKD. The CDR3 is 14 residues long. CDR3 in amino acids: CAISESGGIVELFF. The CDR3, as DNA: TGTGCCATCAGTGAGTCTGGCGGTATAGTGGAGCTGTTTTTT.

This clone was seen once. V gene TRBV18 combines with J gene TRBJ2-3; 7 positions agree with TRBD1. Germline V gives CDR1 KGHSH, CDR2 LQKENI. V was clipped by 3 bases and J by 7 bases; unmatched bases: 4. The CDR3 loop spans 13 amino acids. CDR3 nucleotides: TGTGCCAGCTCACCGTCGACAGGGAATACGCAGTATTTT. Translating gives CASSPSTGNTQYF.

V gene TRBV6-5 combines with J gene TRBJ2-7; D call uncertain. CDR3 length: 13 amino acids. With 6 bases removed from V and 0 bases from J, the gap between germline ends came to 9 bases. CDR1 and CDR2 from the germline V gene are MNHEY and SVGAGI. The CDR3 DNA reads as TGTGCCAGCAGACAGTTAAGCTCCTACGAGCAGTACTTC. Residues: CASRQLSSYEQYF.

This clone was detected a few times. The rearrangement joins TRBV6-6 to TRBJ1-1; D is undetermined. Germline CDR1 is MNHNY and CDR2 is SVGAGI (reference sequence). The CDR3 has 15 residues. Trimming cost V 0 bases and J 0 bases, with 8 bases left between them. The CDR3 spells CASSYSGSLNTEAFF. The CDR3 DNA follows: TGTGCCAGCAGTTACTCGGGCAGCCTGAACACTGAAGCTTTCTTT.

The chain employs TRBV2 and TRBJ2-7; a weak D match, TRBD1 (5 bases). The germline CDR1 and CDR2 sequences are SNHLY and FYNNEI. This CDR3 is 14 amino acids long. V was pared by 4 bases and J by 3 bases, with 13 bases between. The CDR3 is CASSAQGYFYEQYV. The CDR3 DNA reads as TGTGCCAGCAGTGCCCAGGGATATTTCTACGAGCAGTACGTC.

V gene TRBV7-6 combines with J gene TRBJ2-1; tentative D call: TRBD1 (5 bases). Germline CDR1 is SGHVS and CDR2 is FNYEAQ. This CDR3 comprises 16 residues. V was cut by 5 bases and J by 0 bases, with 14 bases left in between. The CDR3, as DNA: TGTGCCAGCAGCGTACAGGACCGGAGCTCCTACAATGAGCAGTTCTTC. Its translation: CASSVQDRSSYNEQFF. Full variable domain (outside the CDR3, taken from reference TRBV7-6 and TRBJ2-1): GAGVSQSPRYKVTKRGQDVALRCDPISGHVSLYWYRQALGQGPEFLTYFNYEAQQDKSGLPNDRFSAERPEGSISTLTIQRTEQRDSAMYRCASSVQDRSSYNEQFFGPGTRLTVL.

The chain has TRBV7-6 and TRBJ1-2, with 11 nucleotides matching TRBD1. CDR3 length: 17 amino acids. The germline gives CDR1 SGHVS, CDR2 FNYEAQ. V trimming: 5 bases; J trimming: 5 bases; junction bases outside the gene matches: 13. CDR3 residues: CASSPGQGAQISYGYTF. CDR3 DNA sequence: TGTGCCAGCAGCCCCGGACAGGGGGCGCAAATTAGTTATGGCTACACCTTC.

V is TRBV7-9 and J is TRBJ2-3; 9 nucleotides line up with TRBD2. Germline CDR1 and CDR2: SEHNR and FQNEAQ (reference sequence). This CDR3 is 17 amino acids long. V shed 5 bases, J shed 5 bases, and the junction held 14 bases outside the gene matches. CDR3 region: CASSPLQGREGQDTQYF. CDR3 DNA sequence: TGTGCCAGCAGCCCACTACAGGGGCGGGAGGGCCAAGATACGCAGTATTTT.

This clone showed up just once. The genes are TRBV23-1 and TRBJ1-5; possible D gene TRBD1, 5 bases. Being an ORF, TRBV23-1 has a function that is uncertain. The V gene lost 6 bases and the J gene lost 4 bases, with 34 bases spanning the gap. CDR3 length equals 21 residues. The CDR3 bases are TGCGCCAGCAGCCCCCCGGGGCGTCGGGGGAACGCACCAGGGCCTAATCAGCCCCAGCATTTT. It encodes CASSPPGRRGNAPGPNQPQHF.